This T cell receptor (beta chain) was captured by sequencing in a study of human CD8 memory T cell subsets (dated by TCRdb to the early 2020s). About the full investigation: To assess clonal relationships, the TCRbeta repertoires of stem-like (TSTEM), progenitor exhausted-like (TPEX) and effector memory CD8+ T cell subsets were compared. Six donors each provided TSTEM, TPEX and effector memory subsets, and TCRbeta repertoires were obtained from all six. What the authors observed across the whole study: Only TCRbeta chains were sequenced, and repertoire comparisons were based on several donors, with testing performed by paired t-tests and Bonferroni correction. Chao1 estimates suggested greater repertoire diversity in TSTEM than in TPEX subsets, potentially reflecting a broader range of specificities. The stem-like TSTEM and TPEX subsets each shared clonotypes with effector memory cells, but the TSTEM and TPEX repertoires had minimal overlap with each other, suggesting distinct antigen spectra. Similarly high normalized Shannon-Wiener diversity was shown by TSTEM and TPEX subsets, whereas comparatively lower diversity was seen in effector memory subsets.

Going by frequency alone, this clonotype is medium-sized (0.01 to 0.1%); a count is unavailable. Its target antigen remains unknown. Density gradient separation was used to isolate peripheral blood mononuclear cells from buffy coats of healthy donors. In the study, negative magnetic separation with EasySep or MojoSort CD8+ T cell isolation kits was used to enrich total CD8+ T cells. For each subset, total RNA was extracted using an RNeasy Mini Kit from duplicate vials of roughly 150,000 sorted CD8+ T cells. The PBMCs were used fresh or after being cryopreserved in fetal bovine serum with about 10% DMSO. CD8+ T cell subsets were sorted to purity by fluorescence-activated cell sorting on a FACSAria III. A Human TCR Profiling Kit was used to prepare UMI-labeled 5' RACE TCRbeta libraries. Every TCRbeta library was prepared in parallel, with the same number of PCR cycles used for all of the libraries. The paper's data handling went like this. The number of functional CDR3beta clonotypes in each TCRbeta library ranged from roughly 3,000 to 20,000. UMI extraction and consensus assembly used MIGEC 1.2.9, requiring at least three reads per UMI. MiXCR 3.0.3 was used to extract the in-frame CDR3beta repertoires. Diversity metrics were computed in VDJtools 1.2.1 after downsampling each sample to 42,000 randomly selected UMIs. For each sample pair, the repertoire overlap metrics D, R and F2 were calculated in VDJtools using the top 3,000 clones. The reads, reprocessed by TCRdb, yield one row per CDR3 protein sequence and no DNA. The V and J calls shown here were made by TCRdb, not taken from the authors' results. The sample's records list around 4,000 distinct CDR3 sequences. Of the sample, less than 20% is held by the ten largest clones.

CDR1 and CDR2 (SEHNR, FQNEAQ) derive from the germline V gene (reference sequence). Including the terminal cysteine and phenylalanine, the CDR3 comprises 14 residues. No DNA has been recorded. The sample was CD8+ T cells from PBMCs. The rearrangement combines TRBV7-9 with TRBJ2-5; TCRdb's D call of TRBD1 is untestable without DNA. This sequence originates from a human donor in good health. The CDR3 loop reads CASTVGGYQETQYF.